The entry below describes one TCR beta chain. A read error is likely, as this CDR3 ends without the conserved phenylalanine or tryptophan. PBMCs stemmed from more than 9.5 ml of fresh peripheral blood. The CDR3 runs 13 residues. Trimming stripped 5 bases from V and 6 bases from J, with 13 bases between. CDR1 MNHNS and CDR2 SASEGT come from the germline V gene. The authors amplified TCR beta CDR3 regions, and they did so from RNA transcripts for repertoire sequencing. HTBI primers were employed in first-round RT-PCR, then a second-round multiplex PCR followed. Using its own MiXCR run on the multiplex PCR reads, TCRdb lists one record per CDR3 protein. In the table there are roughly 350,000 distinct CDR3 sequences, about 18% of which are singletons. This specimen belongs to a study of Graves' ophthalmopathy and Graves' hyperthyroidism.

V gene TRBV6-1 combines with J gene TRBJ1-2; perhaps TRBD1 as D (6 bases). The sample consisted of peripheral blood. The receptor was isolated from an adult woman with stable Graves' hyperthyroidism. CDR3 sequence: CASSPTGRDGYTC. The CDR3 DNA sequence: TGTGCCAGCAGTCCAACAGGGCGGGATGGCTACACCTGC.